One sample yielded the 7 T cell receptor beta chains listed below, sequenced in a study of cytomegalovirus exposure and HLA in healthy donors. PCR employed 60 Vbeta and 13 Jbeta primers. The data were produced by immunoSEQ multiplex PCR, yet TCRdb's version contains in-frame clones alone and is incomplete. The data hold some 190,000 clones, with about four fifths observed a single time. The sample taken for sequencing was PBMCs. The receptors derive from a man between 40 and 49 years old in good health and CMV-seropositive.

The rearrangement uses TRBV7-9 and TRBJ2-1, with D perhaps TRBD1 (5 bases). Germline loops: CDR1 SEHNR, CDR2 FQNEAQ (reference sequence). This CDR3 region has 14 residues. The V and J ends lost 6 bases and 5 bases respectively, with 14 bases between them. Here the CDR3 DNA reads TGTGCCAGCAGGCCGGCAGGGCGAAACAATGAGCAGTTCTTC. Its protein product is CASRPAGRNNEQFF.

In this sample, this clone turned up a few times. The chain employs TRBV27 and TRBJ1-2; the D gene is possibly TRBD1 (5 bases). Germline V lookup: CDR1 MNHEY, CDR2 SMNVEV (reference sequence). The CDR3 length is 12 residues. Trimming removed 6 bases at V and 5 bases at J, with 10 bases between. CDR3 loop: CASRKGLYGYTF. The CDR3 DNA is TGTGCCAGCAGAAAGGGGTTATATGGCTACACCTTC.

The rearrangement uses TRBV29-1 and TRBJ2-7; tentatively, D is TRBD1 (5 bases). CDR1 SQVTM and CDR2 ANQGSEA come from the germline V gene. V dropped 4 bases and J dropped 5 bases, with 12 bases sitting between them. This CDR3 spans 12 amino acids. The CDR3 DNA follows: TGCAGCGTTGTTGGCAGGGTCGACGAGCAGTACTTC. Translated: CSVVGRVDEQYF.

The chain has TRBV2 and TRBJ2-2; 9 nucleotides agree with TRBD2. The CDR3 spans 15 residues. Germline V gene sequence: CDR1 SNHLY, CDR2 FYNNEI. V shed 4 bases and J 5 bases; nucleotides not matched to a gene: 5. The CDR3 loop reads CASSVSGSRTGELFF. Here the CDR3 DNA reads TGTGCCAGCAGTGTTAGCGGGAGTAGAACCGGGGAGCTGTTTTTT.

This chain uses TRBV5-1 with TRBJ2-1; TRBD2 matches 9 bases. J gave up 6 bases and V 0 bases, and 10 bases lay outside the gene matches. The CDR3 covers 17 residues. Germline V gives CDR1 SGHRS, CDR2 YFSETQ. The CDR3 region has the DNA TGCGCCAGCAGCTTGGTACCGATCGGGACTAGCCGCAATGAGCAGTTCTTC. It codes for CASSLVPIGTSRNEQFF.

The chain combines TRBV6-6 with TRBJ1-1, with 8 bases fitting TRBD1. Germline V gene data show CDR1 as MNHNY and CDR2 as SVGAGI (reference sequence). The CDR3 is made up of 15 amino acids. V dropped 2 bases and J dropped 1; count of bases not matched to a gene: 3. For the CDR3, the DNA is TGTGCCAGCAGTTACCTGACAGGGGCGAACACTGAAGCTTTCTTT. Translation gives CASSYLTGANTEAFF.

The CDR3 spells CAISESSNYEQYF. The DNA of the CDR3 is TGTGCCATCAGTGAGTCGTCCAATTACGAGCAGTACTTC. V usage is TRBV10-3 and J usage is TRBJ2-7; D is ambiguous. The CDR3 spans 13 residues. Trimming cost V 0 bases and J 4 bases, with 7 bases left between them. Germline V gene data show CDR1 as ENHRY and CDR2 as SYGVKD.